The 7 T cell receptor beta chains presented below share a single source sample, sequenced in a study of T cell clones after liver transplantation (dated by TCRdb to about 2019). The library was built by means of the immunoSEQ multiplex PCR assay. TCRdb provides this immuneACCESS table in a form limited to in-frame rearrangements. Some clones are lacking; in checked studies, under half of them reflect an unresolved V gene, and why the rest are absent is not known. The sample has 70,000 to 85,000 clones on record, 75% to 90% of them singletons. The leading ten clones occupy approximately 0.6% of the sample. The intended sense of this specimen's time point label: pre-transplant. This sample comprised CD4+ T cells from blood, obtained before liver transplant. The receptors here all came from a human donor who received a liver transplant.

The V and J genes are TRBV4-2 and TRBJ1-5; TRBD1 might be the D (6 bases). Trimming pared 0 bases from V and 5 bases from J, leaving 14 bases between. The germline gives CDR1 LGHNA, CDR2 YNFKEQ. The CDR3 contains 16 residues. DNA for the CDR3: TGTGCCAGCAGCCAAGATCGTCAGGGGCGCGATCAGCCCCAGCATTTT. This gives the protein CASSQDRQGRDQPQHF.

This CDR3 reads CASSHYYEQYF. CDR3 bases: TGCGCCAGCAGCCACTACTACGAGCAGTACTTC. The V and J genes are TRBV10-2 and TRBJ2-7, with D unresolved. There are 11 residues in the CDR3. Deletions cut 6 bases from V and 3 bases from J, with 6 bases between. Germline CDR1 is WSHSY and CDR2 is SAAADI.

The V call is TRBV5-1, the J call TRBJ1-1; D gene unclear. The CDR3 extends over 15 amino acids. Trimming took 2 bases from V and 0 from J, leaving 11 bases between them. CDR1 is SGHRS, CDR2 YFSETQ, per germline. The CDR3 bases are TGCGCCAGCAGCTTCGGCAGCCTCATGAACACTGAAGCTTTCTTT. This codes for CASSFGSLMNTEAFF.

The J gene is TRBJ1-1, the V gene TRBV11-2; D is unclear. CDR3 size: 13 residues. The V and J ends lost 6 bases and 0 bases respectively, with 8 bases between them. CDR1 and CDR2 (germline): SGHAT, FQNNGV. The CDR3 is CASSQQLNTEAFF. CDR3 in DNA: TGTGCCAGCAGTCAACAGCTGAACACTGAAGCTTTCTTT.

This clone came up once. The V call is TRBV6-6, the J call TRBJ1-4; no firm D call. This CDR3 has 16 amino acids. Germline CDR1 MNHNY, CDR2 SVGAGI (reference sequence). Trimming took off 2 bases at V and 8 bases at J, with 18 bases between the two ends. CDR3 protein: CASSYLLLVGPEKLFF. The CDR3 DNA follows: TGTGCCAGCAGTTACCTCCTTTTGGTGGGCCCCGAAAAACTGTTTTTT.

The chain links TRBV18 to TRBJ2-2; 7 positions match TRBD2. Germline V gene sequence: CDR1 KGHSH, CDR2 LQKENI. The CDR3 covers 16 residues. V was clipped by 1 base and J by 0 bases; unmatched bases: 2. This chain's CDR3 is CASSPREGSNTGELFF. The CDR3 DNA reads as TGTGCCAGCTCACCACGGGAGGGGTCGAACACCGGGGAGCTGTTTTTT.

J is TRBJ2-7 and V is TRBV4-1, with a weak D call TRBD2 (6 bases). Germline CDR1 reads MGHRA; CDR2 reads YSYEKL. The CDR3 loop spans 17 amino acids. V was shortened by 3 bases and J by 1 base, with 19 bases between the two germline ends. CDR3 region: CASSHGPWRDRSYEQYF. CDR3 coding DNA: TGCGCCAGCAGCCACGGCCCCTGGCGGGACCGATCCTACGAGCAGTACTTC.